This entry lists 10 T cell receptor beta chains sequenced from one sample in a study of shared clonotypes between healthy human individuals. Measured with immunoSEQ multiplex PCR; TCRdb has only the in-frame clones, and not every one. Of approximately 940,000 clones listed, around 80% were seen once; the top ten hold roughly 1.5%. Material: memory CD4+ T cells sorted from blood. Subset defined: CD45RA-negative fraction. These receptors were taken from a man between 18 and 35 years old in good health.

The chain carries TRBV7-2 and TRBJ2-3, with 8 positions matching TRBD1. The CDR3 loop spans 15 amino acids. Germline CDR1 reads SGHTA; CDR2 reads FQGNSA. The ends lost 5 bases at V and 1 base at J; junction bases unmatched: 5. CDR3 nucleotides: TGTGCCAGCAGCCAACAGGGGGGAGGCACAGATACGCAGTATTTT. It yields the protein CASSQQGGGTDTQYF.

The genes are TRBV18 and TRBJ1-5; 8 nucleotides agree with TRBD1. V lost 5 bases and J lost 4; bases outside the gene matches: 4. Germline loops: CDR1 KGHSH, CDR2 LQKENI. The CDR3 loop spans 14 amino acids. In DNA, the CDR3 is TGTGCCAGCTCAGCCGGACAGGGAAATCAGCCCCAGCATTTT. Translating it yields CASSAGQGNQPQHF.

Here the CDR3 reads CASSSRQGAETQYF. The CDR3 DNA sequence: TGTGCCAGCAGTTCAAGACAGGGGGCAGAGACCCAGTACTTC. The V and J genes are TRBV5-4 and TRBJ2-5; TRBD1 matches at 10 bases. Germline CDR1 and CDR2: SGHNT and YYREEE (reference sequence). This CDR3 region has 14 residues. V trimming: 5 bases; J trimming: 4 bases; junction bases outside the gene matches: 5.

The rearrangement uses TRBV19 and TRBJ2-7; weak D call: TRBD1 (6 bases). The CDR3 extends over 15 amino acids. Germline values: CDR1 LNHDA, CDR2 SQIVND (reference sequence). V was trimmed by 3 bases and J by 4 bases, leaving 16 bases between them. As DNA, the CDR3 is TGTGCCAGTAGTATTCCGGGACATATGGGATACGAGCAGTACTTC. Translating gives CASSIPGHMGYEQYF.

The chain is built from TRBV5-1 and TRBJ2-7; 10 nucleotides agree with TRBD2. CDR3 length: 16 amino acids. The V gene end was trimmed by 4 bases and the J gene end by 1 base; junction bases not matched to a gene: 8. The germline V gene encodes CDR1 SGHRS and CDR2 YFSETQ. DNA for the CDR3: TGCGCCAGCAGCCCGGCCGAGCGGGAGGGATCCTACGAGCAGTACTTC. This translates into CASSPAEREGSYEQYF.

V is TRBV7-2 and J is TRBJ1-1; no clear D. The CDR3 is 14 amino acids. Trimming stripped 5 bases from V and 0 bases from J, with 10 bases between. Per germline, CDR1 SGHTA and CDR2 FQGNSA. CDR3 DNA: TGTGCCAGCAGCCGAACCCCCATGAACACTGAAGCTTTCTTT. This encodes CASSRTPMNTEAFF.

This clone was seen only a few times. The gene calls are TRBV11-3 and TRBJ2-2, with TRBD2 as a possible D gene (5 bases). Germline V gene lookup returns CDR1 SGHNT and CDR2 YENEEA. V shed 3 bases and J shed 7 bases, with 9 bases lying between them. The CDR3 contains 13 residues. This CDR3 is CASSFVGGGELFF. The CDR3 DNA follows: TGTGCCAGCAGCTTTGTCGGAGGCGGGGAGCTGTTTTTT.

The gene calls are TRBV7-8 and TRBJ1-2; weak D call: TRBD1 (5 bases). The CDR3 spans 14 residues. Looked up from germline, CDR1 is SGHVS and CDR2 is FQNEAQ. V was cut by 1 base and J by 2 bases, with 8 bases left in between. CDR3 region: CASSLGDSNYGYTF. CDR3 DNA: TGTGCCAGCAGCTTAGGAGACAGCAACTATGGCTACACCTTC.

This chain connects TRBV6-5 to TRBJ2-1; 7 bases line up with TRBD2. The germline V gene has CDR1 MNHEY and CDR2 SVGAGI. The CDR3 is 16 residues long. V trimming: 0 bases; J trimming: 9 bases; junction bases outside the gene matches: 11. The CDR3 DNA reads as TGTGCCAGCAGTTACTCGTTAGCGGGTGGCGCGGGTGAGCAGTTCTTC. Amino acids: CASSYSLAGGAGEQFF.

The chain is built from TRBV19 and TRBJ1-6; D call uncertain. The CDR3 covers 15 residues. The germline CDR1 and CDR2 sequences are LNHDA and SQIVND (reference sequence). V gave up 3 bases and J gave up 4 bases, with 10 bases separating them. The CDR3 DNA sequence: TGTGCCAGTAGTATCGATGTGGTTTATAATTCACCCCTCCACTTT. The encoded protein is CASSIDVVYNSPLHF.